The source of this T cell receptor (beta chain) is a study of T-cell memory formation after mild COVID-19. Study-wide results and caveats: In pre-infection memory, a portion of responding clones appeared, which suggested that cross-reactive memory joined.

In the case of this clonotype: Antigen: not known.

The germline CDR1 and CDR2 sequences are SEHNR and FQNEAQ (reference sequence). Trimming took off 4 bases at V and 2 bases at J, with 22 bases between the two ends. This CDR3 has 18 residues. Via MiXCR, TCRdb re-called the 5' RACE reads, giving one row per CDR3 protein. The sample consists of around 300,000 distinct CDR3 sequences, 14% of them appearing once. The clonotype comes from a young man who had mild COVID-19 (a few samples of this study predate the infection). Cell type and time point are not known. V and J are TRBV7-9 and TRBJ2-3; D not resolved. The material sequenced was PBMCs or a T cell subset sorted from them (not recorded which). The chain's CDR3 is CASSSPSILRENTDTQYF. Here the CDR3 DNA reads TGTGCCAGCAGCTCGCCCTCTATTCTTAGGGAAAACACAGATACGCAGTATTTT. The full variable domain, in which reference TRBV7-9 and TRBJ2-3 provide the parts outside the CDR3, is DTGVSQNPRHKITKRGQNVTFRCDPISEHNRLYWYRQTLGQGPEFLTYFQNEAQLEKSRLLSDRFSAERPKGSFSTLEIQRTEQGDSAMYLCASSSPSILRENTDTQYFGPGTRLTVL.